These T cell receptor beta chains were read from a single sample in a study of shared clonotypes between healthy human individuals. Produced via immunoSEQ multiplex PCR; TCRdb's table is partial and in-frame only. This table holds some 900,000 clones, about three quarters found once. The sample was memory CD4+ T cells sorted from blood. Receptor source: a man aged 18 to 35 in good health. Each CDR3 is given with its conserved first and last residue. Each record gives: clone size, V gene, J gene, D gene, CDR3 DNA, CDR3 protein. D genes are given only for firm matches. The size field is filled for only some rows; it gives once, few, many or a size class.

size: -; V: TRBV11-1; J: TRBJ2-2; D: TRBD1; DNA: TGTGCCAGCAGCTTACGGACAGGGAACACCGGGGAGCTGTTTTTT; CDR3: CASSLRTGNTGELFF
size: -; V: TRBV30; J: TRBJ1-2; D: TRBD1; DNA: TGTGCCTGCTACCGGGACAGCGTTAACTATGGCTACACCTTC; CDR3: CACYRDSVNYGYTF
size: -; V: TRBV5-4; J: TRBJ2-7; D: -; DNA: TGTGCCAGCAGCCGAACAGGCTACGAGCAGTACTTC; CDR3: CASSRTGYEQYF
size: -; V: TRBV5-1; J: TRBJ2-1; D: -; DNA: TGCGCCAGCAGCTTGGTTCAAAAGAGTATGAATGAGCAGTTCTTC; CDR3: CASSLVQKSMNEQFF
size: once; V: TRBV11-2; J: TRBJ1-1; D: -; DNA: TGTGCCAGCACCCCCCGGGGGGGTACTGAAGCTTTCTTT; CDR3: CASTPRGGTEAFF
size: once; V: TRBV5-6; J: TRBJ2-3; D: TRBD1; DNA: TGTGCCAGCAGCTTGGGGACAGGGGGCGCAGATACGCAGTATTTT; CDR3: CASSLGTGGADTQYF
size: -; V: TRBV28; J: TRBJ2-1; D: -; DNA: TGTGCCAGCACCATGGGGAGAGCCTACAATGAGCAGTTCTTC; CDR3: CASTMGRAYNEQFF
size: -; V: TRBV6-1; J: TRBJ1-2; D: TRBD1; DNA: TGTGCCAGCTTACTACAGGGGGCAGATGGCTACACCTTC; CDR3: CASLLQGADGYTF
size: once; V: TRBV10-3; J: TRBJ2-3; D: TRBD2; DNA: TGTGCCATCAGTGAGTCGAGGGGGACTAGTAGTGAGGCGGAGTATTTT; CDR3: CAISESRGTSSEAEYF
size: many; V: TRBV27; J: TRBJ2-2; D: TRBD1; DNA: TGTGCCAGCACCCTAAGCCGGGACAGGGTGACTGGGGAGCTGTTTTTT; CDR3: CASTLSRDRVTGELFF
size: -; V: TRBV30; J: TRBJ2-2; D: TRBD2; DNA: TGTGCCTGGAATATAGCTAGCGGGGCACGTCGGAACACCGGGGAGCTGTTTTTT; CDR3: CAWNIASGARRNTGELFF
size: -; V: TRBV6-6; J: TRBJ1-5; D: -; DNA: TGTGCCAGCAGTTACTCGACGGGTCAGCCCCAGCATTTT; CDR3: CASSYSTGQPQHF
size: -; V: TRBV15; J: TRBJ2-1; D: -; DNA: TGTGCCACCAGCAGAGGGGGGGCGGGAGCCTACAATGAGCAGTTCTTC; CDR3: CATSRGGAGAYNEQFF
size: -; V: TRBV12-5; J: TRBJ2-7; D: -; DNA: TGTGCTAGTGCCCGCGGGCTACTCTACGAGCAGTACTTC; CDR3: CASARGLLYEQYF
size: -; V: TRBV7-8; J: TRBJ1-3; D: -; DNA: TGTGCCAGCAGCTATCCGACAGCTGGAAACACCATATATTTT; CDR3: CASSYPTAGNTIYF
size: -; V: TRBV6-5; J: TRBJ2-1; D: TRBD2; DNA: TGTGCCAGTTCTGGGACTAGCGGGGGATGGGATGAGCAGTTCTTC; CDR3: CASSGTSGGWDEQFF
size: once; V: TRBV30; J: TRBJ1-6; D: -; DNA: TGTGCCTGGACGGGCAGAAGCTCCTATAATTCACCCCTCCACTTT; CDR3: CAWTGRSSYNSPLHF
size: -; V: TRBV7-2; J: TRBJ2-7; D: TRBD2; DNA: TGTGCCAGCAGCTTATTACTAGCGGGAGCCATCGAGCAGTACTTC; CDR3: CASSLLLAGAIEQYF
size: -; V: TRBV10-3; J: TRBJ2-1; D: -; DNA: TGTGCCATCAGTGTCCGTCTAGCCGATTACAATGAGCAGTTCTTC; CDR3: CAISVRLADYNEQFF
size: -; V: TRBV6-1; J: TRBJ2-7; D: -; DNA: TGTGCCAGCGGAGTAGGGCCCTACGAGCAGTACTTC; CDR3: CASGVGPYEQYF
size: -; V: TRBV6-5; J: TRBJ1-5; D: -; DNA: TGTGCCAGCAGTTACGATGGGGGTCAGCCCCAGCATTTT; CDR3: CASSYDGGQPQHF
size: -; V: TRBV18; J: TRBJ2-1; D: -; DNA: TGTGCCAGCTCACCCTCGGCGGCCTGGACCTACAATGAGCAGTTCTTC; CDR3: CASSPSAAWTYNEQFF
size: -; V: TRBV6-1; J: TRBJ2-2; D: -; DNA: TGTGCCAGCAGTGAAGCAGGACTACGAAACACCGGGGAGCTGTTTTTT; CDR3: CASSEAGLRNTGELFF
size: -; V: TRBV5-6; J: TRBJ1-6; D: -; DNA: TGTGCCAGCAGCTTGGCCGGGGGAGGATCACCCCTCCACTTT; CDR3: CASSLAGGGSPLHF
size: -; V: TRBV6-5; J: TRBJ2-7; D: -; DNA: TGTGCAGCGGGAAAAGGGGGGTCCTACGAGCAGTACTTC; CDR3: CAAGKGGSYEQYF
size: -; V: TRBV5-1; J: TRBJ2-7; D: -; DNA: TGCGCCAGCAGCTTTAGCAACTACGAGCAGTACTTC; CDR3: CASSFSNYEQYF
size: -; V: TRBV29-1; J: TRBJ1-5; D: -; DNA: TGCAGCGTTGCCTTGGGTACAGAGGGAGGTCAGCCCCAGCATTTT; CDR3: CSVALGTEGGQPQHF
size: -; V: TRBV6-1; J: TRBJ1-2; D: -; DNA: TGTGCCAGCAGTGGGCAGATGGGAAACTATGGCTACACCTTC; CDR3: CASSGQMGNYGYTF
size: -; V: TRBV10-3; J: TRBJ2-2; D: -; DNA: TGTGCCATCACTGGAGGGGGTGGCACCGGGGAGCTGTTTTTT; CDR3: CAITGGGGTGELFF
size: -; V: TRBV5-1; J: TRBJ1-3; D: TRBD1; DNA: TGCGCCAGCAGCCTAGCCGGGACAGCTGGAAACACCATATATTTT; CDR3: CASSLAGTAGNTIYF
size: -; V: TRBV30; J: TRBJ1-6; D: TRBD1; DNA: TGTGCCTGGGCGGGACAGTGGCCTTCACCCCTCCACTTT; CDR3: CAWAGQWPSPLHF
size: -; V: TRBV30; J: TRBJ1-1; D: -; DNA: TGTGCCTGGACAGGGTTTAACACTGAAGCTTTCTTT; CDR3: CAWTGFNTEAFF
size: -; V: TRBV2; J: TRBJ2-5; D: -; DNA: TGTGCCAGCTGGGGGAATCAAGAGACCCAGTACTTC; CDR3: CASWGNQETQYF
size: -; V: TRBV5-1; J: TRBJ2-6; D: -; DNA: TGCGCCAGCAGCTTGGATGCCTCCGGGGCCAACGTCCTGACTTTC; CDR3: CASSLDASGANVLTF
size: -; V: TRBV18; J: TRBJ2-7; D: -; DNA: TGTGCCAGCTCACCACAGGGGTCGTCCTACGAGCAGTACTTC; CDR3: CASSPQGSSYEQYF
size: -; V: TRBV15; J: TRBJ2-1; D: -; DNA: TGTGCCACCAGCAGGGACTACGCGACGAGCTCCTACAATGAGCAGTTCTTC; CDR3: CATSRDYATSSYNEQFF
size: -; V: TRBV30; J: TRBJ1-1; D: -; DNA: TGTGCCTGGAGTGTACTTAGCACTGAAGCTTTCTTT; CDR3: CAWSVLSTEAFF
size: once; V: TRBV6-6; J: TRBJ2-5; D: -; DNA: TGTGCCAGCAGTTACTCGGGGAACCAAGAGACCCAGTACTTC; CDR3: CASSYSGNQETQYF
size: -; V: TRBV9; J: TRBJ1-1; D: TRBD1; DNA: TGTGCCAGCAGCGTCGGACGACAGGGACCGAACACTGAAGCTTTCTTT; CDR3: CASSVGRQGPNTEAFF
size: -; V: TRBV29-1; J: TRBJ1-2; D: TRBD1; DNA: TGCAGCGCTGCCTTCGACAGGGCGTACACCTTC; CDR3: CSAAFDRAYTF
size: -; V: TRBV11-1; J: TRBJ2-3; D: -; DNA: TGTGCCAGCAGCTCCGGCAGGACACGAAGCACAGATACGCAGTATTTT; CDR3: CASSSGRTRSTDTQYF
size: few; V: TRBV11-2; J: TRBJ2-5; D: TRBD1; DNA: TGTGCCAGCAGCTTAGGTACAGGGGTCGGGGAGACCCAGTACTTC; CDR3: CASSLGTGVGETQYF
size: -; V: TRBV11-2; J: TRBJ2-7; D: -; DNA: TGTGCCAGCAGCCCAGGAGGGGGCCCCTACGAGCAGTACTTC; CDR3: CASSPGGGPYEQYF
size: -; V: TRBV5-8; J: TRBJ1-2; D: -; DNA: TGTGCCAGCAGCTTGGCAGGGGCCGCCTATGGCTACACCTTC; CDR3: CASSLAGAAYGYTF
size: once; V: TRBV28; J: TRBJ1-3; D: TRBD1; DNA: TGTGCCAGCAGTATTCGACAGGGCACTGGAAACACCATATATTTT; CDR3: CASSIRQGTGNTIYF
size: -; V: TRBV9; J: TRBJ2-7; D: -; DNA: TGTGCCAGCAGCCCCCCCGGGTCTTCAAGCGGCTCCTACGAGCAGTACTTC; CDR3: CASSPPGSSSGSYEQYF
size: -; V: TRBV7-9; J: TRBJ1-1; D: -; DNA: TGTGCCAGCAGCTTCGCCCAGGCCGCTGAAGCTTTCTTT; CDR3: CASSFAQAAEAFF
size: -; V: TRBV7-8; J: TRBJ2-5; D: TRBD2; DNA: TGTGCCAGCAGCTTGGAGGGACTAGCGGAAGAGACCCAGTACTTC; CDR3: CASSLEGLAEETQYF
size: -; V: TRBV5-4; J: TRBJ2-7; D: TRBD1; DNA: TGTGCCAGCAGCGGGACAGGGGAGGACGAGCAGTACTTC; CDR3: CASSGTGEDEQYF
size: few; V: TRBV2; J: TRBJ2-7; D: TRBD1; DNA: TGTGCCAGCAGTGAAGACGCGGTTGGGACAGGGGGTTACGAGCAGTACTTC; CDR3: CASSEDAVGTGGYEQYF
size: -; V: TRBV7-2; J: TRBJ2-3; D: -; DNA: TGTGCCAGCAGCAGGGACCAAATCACAGATACGCAGTATTTT; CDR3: CASSRDQITDTQYF
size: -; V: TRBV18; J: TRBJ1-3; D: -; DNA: TGTGCCAGCTCACCAAACGGCCCTCAGCTCTCGGCGGGAAACACCATATATTTT; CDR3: CASSPNGPQLSAGNTIYF
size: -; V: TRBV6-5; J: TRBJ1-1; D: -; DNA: TGTGCCAGCAGTTACTCAGGGGGTGAAGCTTTCTTT; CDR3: CASSYSGGEAFF
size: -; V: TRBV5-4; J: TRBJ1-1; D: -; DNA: TGTGCCAGCAGATCGAACACTGAAGCTTTCTTT; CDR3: CASRSNTEAFF
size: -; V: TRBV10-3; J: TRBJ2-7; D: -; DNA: TGTGCCATCAGTGCGGGACTTATCGACGAGCAGTACTTC; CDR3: CAISAGLIDEQYF
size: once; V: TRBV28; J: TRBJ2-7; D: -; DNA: TGTGCCAGCAGTTTCGAGTCCGGGAAAGCCAACGAGCAGTACTTC; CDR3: CASSFESGKANEQYF
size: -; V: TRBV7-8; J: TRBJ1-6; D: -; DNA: TGTGCCAGCAGCTTATTCTCTTACAGGGACAATTCACCCCTCCACTTT; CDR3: CASSLFSYRDNSPLHF